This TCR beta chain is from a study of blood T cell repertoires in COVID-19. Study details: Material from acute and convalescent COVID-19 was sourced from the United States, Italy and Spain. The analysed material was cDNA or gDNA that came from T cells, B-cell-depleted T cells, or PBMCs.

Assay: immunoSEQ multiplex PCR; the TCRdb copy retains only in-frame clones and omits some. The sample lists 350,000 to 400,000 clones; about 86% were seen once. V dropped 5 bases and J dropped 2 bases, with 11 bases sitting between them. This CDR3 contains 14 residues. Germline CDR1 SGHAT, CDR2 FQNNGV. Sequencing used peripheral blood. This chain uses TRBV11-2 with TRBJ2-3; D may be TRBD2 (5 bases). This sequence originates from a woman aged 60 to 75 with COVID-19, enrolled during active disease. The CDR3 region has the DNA TGTGCCAGCAGCCAGCAGCGGATCACAGATACGCAGTATTTT. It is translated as CASSQQRITDTQYF.